The source of this T cell receptor (beta chain) is a study of patients and donors after allogeneic stem cell transplantation (TCRdb year 2020). Receptors were amplified or captured by RT-PCR. The sequencer was a NextSeq 550. The public reads were run again by TCRdb, first through fastp at Q25 and then through MiXCR, and only productive beta chains were kept. Here each entry gathers all rows of one CDR3 protein and keeps the most common genes and DNA. The sample records 150,000 to 250,000 distinct CDR3 sequences, less than 45% of which are singletons. The leading ten clones occupy about 35% of the sample. V and J are truncated by 2 bases and 4 bases respectively, leaving an intervening sequence of 14 bases. Counted from cysteine to phenylalanine, this CDR3 has 14 amino acids. The retained sequence is limited to the CDR3, 42 bases, with the frame set at the first base. CDR1 DFQATT and CDR2 SNEGSKA were looked up in the germline V gene (reference sequence).

For this clonotype: What antigen it recognizes has not been identified. Base quality data are lacking; no much larger clone is found one base away.

This receptor was obtained from a human donor who was either an allogeneic HSCT recipient or a stem cell or donor lymphocyte infusion donor (not recorded which). It is not recorded whose cells these are; they may come from a transplant donor. Rearrangement joined TRBV20-1 to TRBJ1-1, and the D gene may be TRBD1, 6 bases matching. Material for sequencing was blood, either unsorted or a sorted T cell fraction (not recorded which). The CDR3 protein: CSARRGLGPTEAFF. The DNA is TGCAGTGCTAGAAGGGGGTTAGGGCCCACTGAAGCTTTCTTT.